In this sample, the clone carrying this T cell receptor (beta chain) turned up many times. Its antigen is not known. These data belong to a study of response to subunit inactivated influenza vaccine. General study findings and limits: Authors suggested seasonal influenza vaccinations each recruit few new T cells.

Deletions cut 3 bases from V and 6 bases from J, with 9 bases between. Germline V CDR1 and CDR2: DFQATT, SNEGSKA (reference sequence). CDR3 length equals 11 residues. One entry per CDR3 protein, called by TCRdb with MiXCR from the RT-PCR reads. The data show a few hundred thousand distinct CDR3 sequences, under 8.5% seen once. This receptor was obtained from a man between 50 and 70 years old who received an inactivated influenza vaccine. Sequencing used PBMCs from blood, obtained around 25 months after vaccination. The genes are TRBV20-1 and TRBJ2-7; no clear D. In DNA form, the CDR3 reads TGCAGTGCTAGGACCTTCGGCGAGCAGTACTTC. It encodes CSARTFGEQYF.